This note documents a single T cell receptor beta chain sequence. Its antigen is still unknown. Sequencing templates came from extracted RNA that was reverse transcribed into cDNA. Libraries were prepared by immunoSEQ multiplex PCR; TCRdb keeps only in-frame clonotypes and omits some of them. The data contain some 180,000 clones, 53% of them singletons. This sample stems from a study of CD8+ T cells in alopecia areata. At the level of the study: The drug, tofacitinib, lasted 6 to 18 months, followed by 6 months off drug. The investigators scored severity in treated patients by the percentage of affected scalp area. The study, taken as a whole, reports: Clonality was higher in lesional than normal scalp, especially in alopecia totalis/universalis. Many expanded lesional clones persisted during tofacitinib (in both scalp and blood).

Treatment specified: oral pan-JAK inhibitor, 5-10 mg twice daily. CDR1 is GTSNPN and CDR2 is SVGIG in the germline V gene (reference sequence). The CDR3 loop spans 15 amino acids. V was cut by 3 bases and J by 3 bases, with 17 bases left in between. The sample in question was CD8+ T cells sorted from blood, obtained at week 24, from a patient treated with tofacitinib. This TCR was recovered from a human donor with alopecia areata. This chain joins TRBV30 and TRBJ1-1, with D possibly being TRBD1 (5 bases). CDR3 in DNA: TGTGCCTGGAGGGAAGGGGAGGGAAGGTACACTGAAGCTTTCTTT. Translating gives CAWREGEGRYTEAFF.